Following are 5 T cell receptor beta chains from one sample sequenced in a study of T cells in women clearing cervical HPV infection. Here immunoSEQ multiplex PCR was the method, and the copy in TCRdb shows in-frame clones only, minus some. The table lists 20,000 to 25,000 clones. The sequencing input was blood buffy coat. The receptor source for this set is a woman between 18 and 70 years old with a cervical HPV16 infection that either progressed to CIN3+ or cleared (not recorded which).

A note on this clone: With the read ending 3 residues before the CDR3 end, the germline J gene is used to fill in that end. This rearrangement joins TRBV5-1 to TRBJ2-1; D is possibly TRBD2 (6 bases). There are 12 residues in the CDR3. The germline V and J ends were trimmed by 5 bases and 9 bases, with 12 bases remaining between them. The germline V gene encodes CDR1 SGHRS and CDR2 YFSETQ. CDR3 region: CASSPFGGEQFF. The part of the CDR3 DNA that was read is TGCGCCAGCAGTCCCTTCGGGGGTGAG.

Points on this clone: Read data end 3 residues before the CDR3 end; the end is taken from the germline J gene. The gene calls are TRBV29-1 and TRBJ1-5; unclear D gene. The CDR3 has 13 amino acids. Germline CDR1 SQVTM, CDR2 ANQGSEA. V was clipped by 2 bases and J by 3 bases, with 8 bases between them. The CDR3 bases that were read are TGCAGCGTTGAAAGCGGGTACAATCAGCCC. It translates to CSVESGYNQP. The CDR3 as a whole reads CSVESGYNQPQHF.

With regard to this clone: The read ends 3 residues shy of where the CDR3 ends; the end is completed using the germline J gene. The chain carries TRBV5-4 and TRBJ2-1; 10 nucleotides align to TRBD2. Germline trimming cut 0 bases from V and 3 bases from J; bases unmatched to any gene: 0. Germline CDR1 reads SGHNT; CDR2 reads YYREEE (reference sequence). The CDR3 sequence is 15 residues long. The DNA read from the CDR3 is TGTGCCAGCAGCTTGGCTAGCGGGGGCTACAATGAG. Amino acids: CASSLASGGYNE. The whole CDR3 protein reads CASSLASGGYNEQFF. Full variable domain (missing parts from reference TRBV5-4 and TRBJ2-1): ETGVTQSPTHLIKTRGQQVTLRCSSQSGHNTVSWYQQALGQGPQFIFQYYREEENGRGNFPPRFSGLQFPNYSSELNVNALELDDSALYLCASSLASGGYNEQFFGPGTRLTVL.

A note on this clone: The CDR3 end is not reached by the read, which stops 3 residues before it; the germline J gene fills it in. The chain links TRBV19 to TRBJ2-3, with unresolved D. The ends were cut back, 3 bases at V and 1 base at J, with 5 bases in the middle. The germline V gene encodes CDR1 LNHDA and CDR2 SQIVND (reference sequence). The CDR3 runs 13 residues. The CDR3 is CASSMSGTDTQYF. The CDR3 DNA, read in part, is TGTGCCAGTAGTATGTCAGGCACAGATACG.

Details on this clone: The missing CDR3 end, 3 residues past where the read stops, is filled in from the germline J gene. V gene TRBV4-1 combines with J gene TRBJ2-7, with 7 bases identical to TRBD1. The CDR3 consists of 14 residues. J gave up 6 bases and V 6 bases, and 11 bases lay outside the gene matches. The germline V gene encodes CDR1 MGHRA and CDR2 YSYEKL. The CDR3 is CASSKTGNLFEQYF. CDR3 DNA, as far as it was read: TGCGCCAGCAGTAAGACAGGGAACCTTTTCGAG.